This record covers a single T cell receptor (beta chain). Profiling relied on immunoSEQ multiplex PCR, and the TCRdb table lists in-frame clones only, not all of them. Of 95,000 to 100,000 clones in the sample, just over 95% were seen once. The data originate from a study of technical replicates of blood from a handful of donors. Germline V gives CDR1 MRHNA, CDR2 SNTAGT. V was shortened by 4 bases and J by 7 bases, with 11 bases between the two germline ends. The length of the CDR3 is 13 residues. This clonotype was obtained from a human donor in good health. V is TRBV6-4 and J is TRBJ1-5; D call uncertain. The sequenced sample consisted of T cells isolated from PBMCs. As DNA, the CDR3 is TGTGCCAGCAGTGTGGGCCCGGGGCAGCCCCAGCATTTT. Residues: CASSVGPGQPQHF.